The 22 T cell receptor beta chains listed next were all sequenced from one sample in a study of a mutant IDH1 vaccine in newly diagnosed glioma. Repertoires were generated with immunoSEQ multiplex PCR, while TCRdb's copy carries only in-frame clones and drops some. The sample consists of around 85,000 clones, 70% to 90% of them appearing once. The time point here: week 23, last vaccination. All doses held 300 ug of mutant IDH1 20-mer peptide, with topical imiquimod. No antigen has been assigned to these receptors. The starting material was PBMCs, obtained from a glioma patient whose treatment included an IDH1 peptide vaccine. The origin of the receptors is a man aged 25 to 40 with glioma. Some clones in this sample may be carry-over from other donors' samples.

CDR3 DNA: TGTGCCAGCAGACGAGGACACCGTGGAAACACCATATATTTT. Translating gives CASRRGHRGNTIYF. The chain is built from TRBV5-6 and TRBJ1-3; perhaps TRBD1 as D (5 bases). This CDR3 region has 14 residues. Germline-derived CDR1 and CDR2 are SGHDT and YYEEEE. V gave up 5 bases and J gave up 3 bases, with 12 bases separating them.

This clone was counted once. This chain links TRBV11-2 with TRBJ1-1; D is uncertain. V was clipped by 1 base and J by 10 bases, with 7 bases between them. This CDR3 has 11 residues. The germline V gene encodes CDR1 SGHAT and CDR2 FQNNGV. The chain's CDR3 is CASSLGPRAFF. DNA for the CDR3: TGTGCCAGCAGCTTAGGGCCCCGAGCTTTCTTT.

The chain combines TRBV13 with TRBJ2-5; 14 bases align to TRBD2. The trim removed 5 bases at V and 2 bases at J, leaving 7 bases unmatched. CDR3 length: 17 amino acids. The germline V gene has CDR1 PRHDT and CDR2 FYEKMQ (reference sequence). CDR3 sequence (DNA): TGTGCCAGCAGCGCCGGACTAGCGGGAGGAGGTCAAGAGACCCAGTACTTC. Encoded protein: CASSAGLAGGGQETQYF.

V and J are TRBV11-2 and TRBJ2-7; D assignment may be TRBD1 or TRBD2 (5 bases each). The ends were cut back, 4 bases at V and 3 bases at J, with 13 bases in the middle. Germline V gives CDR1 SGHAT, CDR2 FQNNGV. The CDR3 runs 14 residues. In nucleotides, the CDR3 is TGTGCCAGCAGCTCTGGGACCCGAATCTACGAGCAGTACTTC. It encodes CASSSGTRIYEQYF.

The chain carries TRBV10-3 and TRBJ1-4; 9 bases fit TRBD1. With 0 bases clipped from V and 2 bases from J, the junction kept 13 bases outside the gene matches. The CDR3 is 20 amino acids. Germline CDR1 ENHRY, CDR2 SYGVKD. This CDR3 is CAISESSGTGFLSTNEKLFF. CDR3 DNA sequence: TGTGCCATCAGTGAGTCTAGCGGGACAGGGTTTTTGTCCACTAATGAAAAACTGTTTTTT.

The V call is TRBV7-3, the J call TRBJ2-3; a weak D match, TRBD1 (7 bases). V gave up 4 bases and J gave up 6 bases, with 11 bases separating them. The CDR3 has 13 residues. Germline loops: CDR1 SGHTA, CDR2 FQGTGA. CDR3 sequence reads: CASSSTGRDTQYF. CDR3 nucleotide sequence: TGTGCCAGCAGCTCGACAGGGAGGGATACGCAGTATTTT.

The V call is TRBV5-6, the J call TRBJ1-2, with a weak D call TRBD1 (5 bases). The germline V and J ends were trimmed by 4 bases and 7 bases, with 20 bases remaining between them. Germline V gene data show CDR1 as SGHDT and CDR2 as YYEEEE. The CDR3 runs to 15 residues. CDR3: CASSLDWGGDGGYTF. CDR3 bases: TGTGCCAGCAGCCTTGATTGGGGAGGGGATGGTGGCTACACCTTC.

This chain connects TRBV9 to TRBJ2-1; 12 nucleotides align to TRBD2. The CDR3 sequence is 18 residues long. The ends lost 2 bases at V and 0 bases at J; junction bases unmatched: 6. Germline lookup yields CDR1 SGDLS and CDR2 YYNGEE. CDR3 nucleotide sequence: TGTGCCAGCAGCGTTGGGACTAGCGGGCTGAGCTCCTACAATGAGCAGTTCTTC. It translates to CASSVGTSGLSSYNEQFF.

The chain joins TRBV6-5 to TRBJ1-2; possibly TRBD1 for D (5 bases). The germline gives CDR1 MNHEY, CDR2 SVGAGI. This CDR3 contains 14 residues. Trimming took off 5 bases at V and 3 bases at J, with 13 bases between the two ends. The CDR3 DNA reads TGTGCCAGCAGTGGCAGAGGGGACTACTATGGCTACACCTTC. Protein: CASSGRGDYYGYTF.

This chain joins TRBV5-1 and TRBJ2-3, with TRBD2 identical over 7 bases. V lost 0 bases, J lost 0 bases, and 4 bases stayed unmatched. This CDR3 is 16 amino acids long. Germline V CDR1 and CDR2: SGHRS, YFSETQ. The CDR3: CASSLGLAASTDTQYF. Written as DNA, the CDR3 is TGCGCCAGCAGCTTGGGCCTAGCGGCAAGCACAGATACGCAGTATTTT.

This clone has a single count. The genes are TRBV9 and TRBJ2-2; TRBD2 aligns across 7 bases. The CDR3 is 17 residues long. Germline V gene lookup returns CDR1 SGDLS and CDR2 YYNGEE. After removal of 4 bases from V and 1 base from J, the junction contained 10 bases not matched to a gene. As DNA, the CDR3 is TGTGCCAGCAGCCAGAGACTAGCCCCGGGGAACACCGGGGAGCTGTTTTTT. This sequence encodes CASSQRLAPGNTGELFF.

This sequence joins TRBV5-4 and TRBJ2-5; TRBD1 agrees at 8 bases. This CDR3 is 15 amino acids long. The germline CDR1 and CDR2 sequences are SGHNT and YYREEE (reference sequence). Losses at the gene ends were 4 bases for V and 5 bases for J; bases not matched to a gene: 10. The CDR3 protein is CASSPGQGAWETQYF. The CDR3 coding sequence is TGTGCCAGCAGCCCTGGACAGGGCGCTTGGGAGACCCAGTACTTC. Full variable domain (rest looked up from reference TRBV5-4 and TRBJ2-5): ETGVTQSPTHLIKTRGQQVTLRCSSQSGHNTVSWYQQALGQGPQFIFQYYREEENGRGNFPPRFSGLQFPNYSSELNVNALELDDSALYLCASSPGQGAWETQYFGPGTRLLVL.

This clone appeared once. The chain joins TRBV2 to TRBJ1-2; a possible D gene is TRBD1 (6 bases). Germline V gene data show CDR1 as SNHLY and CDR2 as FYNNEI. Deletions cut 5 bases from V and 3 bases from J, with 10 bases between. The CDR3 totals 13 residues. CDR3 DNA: TGTGCCAGCAGTTCCCAGGGGTACTATGGCTACACCTTC. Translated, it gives CASSSQGYYGYTF.

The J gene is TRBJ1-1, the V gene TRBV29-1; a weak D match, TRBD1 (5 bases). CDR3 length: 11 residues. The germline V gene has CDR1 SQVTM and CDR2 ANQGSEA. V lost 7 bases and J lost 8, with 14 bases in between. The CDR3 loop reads CSASGRLEAFF. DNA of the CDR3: TGCAGCGCCTCGGGACGTTTAGAAGCTTTCTTT.

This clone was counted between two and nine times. The CDR3, as DNA: TGCGCCAGCAGCCCCGAGGGGAGCACTGAAGCTTTCTTT. It translates to CASSPEGSTEAFF. The chain joins TRBV5-1 to TRBJ1-1; D is possibly TRBD1 (5 bases). Trimming took 4 bases from V and 4 from J, leaving 11 bases between them. Germline assignment: CDR1 SGHRS and CDR2 YFSETQ. This CDR3 contains 13 residues.

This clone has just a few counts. The DNA for the CDR3 is TGCGCCAGCAGCTCACAGGGGGCGGGAAATGAGCAGTTCTTC. It codes for CASSSQGAGNEQFF. The V and J genes are TRBV5-1 and TRBJ2-1, with TRBD1 identical over 9 bases. The CDR3 is made up of 14 amino acids. The ends lost 3 bases at V and 7 bases at J; junction bases unmatched: 5. Germline assignment: CDR1 SGHRS and CDR2 YFSETQ.

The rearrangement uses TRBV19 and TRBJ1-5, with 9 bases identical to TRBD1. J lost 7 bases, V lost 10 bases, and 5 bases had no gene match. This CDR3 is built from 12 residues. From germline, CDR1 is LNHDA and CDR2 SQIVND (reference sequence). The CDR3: CATRTGDQPQHF. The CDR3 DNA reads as TGTGCCACCCGGACAGGGGACCAGCCCCAGCATTTT.

CDR3 amino acids: CASSLDRGGPSTDTQYF. CDR3 DNA: TGTGCCAGCAGCTTAGATCGGGGAGGCCCTAGCACAGATACGCAGTATTTT. The chain joins TRBV7-9 to TRBJ2-3; a possible D gene is TRBD2 (6 bases). Germline CDR1 is SEHNR and CDR2 is FQNEAQ (reference sequence). V lost 1 base and J lost 0, with 14 bases in between. The CDR3 contains 17 residues.

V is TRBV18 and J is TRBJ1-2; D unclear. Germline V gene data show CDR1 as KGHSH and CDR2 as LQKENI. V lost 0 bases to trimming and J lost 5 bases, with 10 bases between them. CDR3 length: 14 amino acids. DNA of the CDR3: TGTGCCAGCTCACCACCGAGCCAGACGTATGGCTACACCTTC. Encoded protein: CASSPPSQTYGYTF. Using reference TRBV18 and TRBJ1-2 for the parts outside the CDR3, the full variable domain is NAGVMQNPRHLVRRRGQEARLRCSPMKGHSHVYWYRQLPEEGLKFMVYLQKENIIDESGMPKERFSAEFPKEGPSILRIQQVVRGDSAAYFCASSPPSQTYGYTFGSGTRLTVV.

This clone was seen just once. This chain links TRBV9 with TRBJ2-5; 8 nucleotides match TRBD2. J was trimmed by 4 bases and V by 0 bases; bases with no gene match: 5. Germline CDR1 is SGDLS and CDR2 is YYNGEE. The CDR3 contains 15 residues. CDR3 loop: CASSVDGTRGETQYF. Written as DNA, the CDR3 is TGTGCCAGCAGCGTAGACGGGACTAGAGGAGAGACCCAGTACTTC.

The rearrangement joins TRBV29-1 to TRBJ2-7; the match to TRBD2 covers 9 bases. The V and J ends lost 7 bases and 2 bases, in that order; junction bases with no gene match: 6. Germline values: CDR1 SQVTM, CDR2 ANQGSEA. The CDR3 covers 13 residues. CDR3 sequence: CSASSGATYEQYF. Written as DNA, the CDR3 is TGCAGCGCCTCTAGCGGGGCAACCTACGAGCAGTACTTC.

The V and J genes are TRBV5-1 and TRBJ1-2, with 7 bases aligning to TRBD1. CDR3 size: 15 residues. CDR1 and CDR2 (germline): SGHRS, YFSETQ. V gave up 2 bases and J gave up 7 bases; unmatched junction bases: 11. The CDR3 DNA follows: TGCGCCAGCAGCTTAACAGGGGAGAGGGGTCGTGGCTACACCTTC. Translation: CASSLTGERGRGYTF.